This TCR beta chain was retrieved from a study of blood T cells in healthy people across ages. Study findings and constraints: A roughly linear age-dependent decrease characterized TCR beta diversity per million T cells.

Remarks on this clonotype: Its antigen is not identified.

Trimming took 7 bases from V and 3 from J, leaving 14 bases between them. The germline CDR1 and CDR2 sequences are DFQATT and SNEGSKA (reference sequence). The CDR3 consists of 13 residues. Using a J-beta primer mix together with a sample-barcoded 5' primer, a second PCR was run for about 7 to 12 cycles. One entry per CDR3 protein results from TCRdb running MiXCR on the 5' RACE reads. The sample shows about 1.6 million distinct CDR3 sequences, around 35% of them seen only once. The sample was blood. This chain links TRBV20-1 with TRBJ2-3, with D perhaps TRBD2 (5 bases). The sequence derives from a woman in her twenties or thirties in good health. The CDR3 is CSEPGVGTDTQYF. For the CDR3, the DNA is TGCAGTGAACCCGGGGTGGGAACAGATACGCAGTATTTT.